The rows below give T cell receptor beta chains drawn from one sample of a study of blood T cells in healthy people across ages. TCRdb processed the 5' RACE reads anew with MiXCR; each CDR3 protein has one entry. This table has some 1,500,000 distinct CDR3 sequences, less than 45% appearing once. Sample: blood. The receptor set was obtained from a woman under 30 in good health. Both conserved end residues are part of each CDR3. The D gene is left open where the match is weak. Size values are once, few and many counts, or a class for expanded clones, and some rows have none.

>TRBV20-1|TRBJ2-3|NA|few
CSATTLQAYTDTQYF
TGCAGTGCTACAACATTACAGGCCTACACAGATACGCAGTATTTT
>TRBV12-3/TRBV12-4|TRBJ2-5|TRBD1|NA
CASSLRRDRGRETQYF
TGTGCCAGCAGTTTACGCCGGGACAGGGGAAGGGAGACCCAGTACTTC
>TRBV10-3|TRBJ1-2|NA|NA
CAISLRVGDGYTF
TGTGCCATCAGTCTTCGGGTTGGGGATGGCTACACCTTC
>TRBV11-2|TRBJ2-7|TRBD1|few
CASSTVGTGLYNEQYF
TGTGCCAGCAGCACCGTCGGGACAGGCCTATACAATGAGCAGTACTTC
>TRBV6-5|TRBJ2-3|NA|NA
CASSYRGAHTDTQYF
TGTGCCAGCAGTTATCGGGGGGCGCACACAGATACGCAGTATTTT
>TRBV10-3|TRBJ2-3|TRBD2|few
CAISDLLAGGRADTQYF
TGTGCCATCAGTGACTTACTAGCGGGAGGGAGGGCAGATACGCAGTATTTT
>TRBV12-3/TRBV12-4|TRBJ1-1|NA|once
CASSLGSWEPNTEAFF
TGTGCCAGCAGTTTAGGCAGCTGGGAGCCAAACACTGAAGCTTTCTTT
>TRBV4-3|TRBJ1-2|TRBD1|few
CASSQEAPPSGTARNYGYTF
TGCGCCAGCAGCCAAGAAGCCCCCCCTTCCGGGACAGCCAGGAACTATGGCTACACCTTC
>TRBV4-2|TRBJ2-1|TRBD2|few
CASDSLREGPNEQFF
TGTGCCAGCGACTCCTTACGGGAGGGCCCCAATGAGCAGTTCTTC
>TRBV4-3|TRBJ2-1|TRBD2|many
CASSQGLASNEQFF
TGCGCCAGCAGCCAAGGACTAGCTTCCAATGAGCAGTTCTTC
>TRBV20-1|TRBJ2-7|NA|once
CSVRFPNEQYF
TGCAGTGTCCGGTTTCCCAACGAGCAGTACTTC
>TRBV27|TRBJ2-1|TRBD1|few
CASSAGTGVRNEQFF
TGTGCCAGCAGTGCCGGGACAGGGGTGAGGAATGAGCAGTTCTTC
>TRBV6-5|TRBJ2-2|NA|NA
CASSYRDPLTGELFF
TGTGCCAGCAGTTACCGGGACCCTCTTACCGGGGAGCTGTTTTTT
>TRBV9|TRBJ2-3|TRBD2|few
CASSGTSGGAGTQYF
TGTGCCAGCAGCGGAACTAGCGGGGGGGCCGGTACGCAGTATTTT
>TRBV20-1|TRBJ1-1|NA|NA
CSASGRDLQASPEAFF
TGCAGTGCTAGCGGCCGGGACTTACAGGCGTCCCCTGAAGCTTTCTTT
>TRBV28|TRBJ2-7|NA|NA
CASSLTRGLPYEQYF
TGTGCCAGCAGTTTAACACGAGGACTACCCTACGAGCAGTACTTC
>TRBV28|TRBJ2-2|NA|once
CASSLFVRRTTTGELFF
TGTGCCAGCAGTTTATTTGTGCGGCGGACCACCACCGGGGAGCTGTTTTTT
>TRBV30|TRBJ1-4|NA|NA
CAWSPDRRLFF
TGTGCCTGGAGTCCGGATAGGAGACTGTTTTTT
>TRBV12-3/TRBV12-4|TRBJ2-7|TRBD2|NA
CASSSGTRGEQYF
TGTGCCAGCAGTTCTGGGACTAGAGGCGAGCAGTACTTC
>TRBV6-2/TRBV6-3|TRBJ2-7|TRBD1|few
CASSRGQGASYEQYF
TGTGCCAGCAGTCGTGGACAGGGAGCCTCCTACGAGCAGTACTTC
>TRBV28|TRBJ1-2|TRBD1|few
CASSLGGGLSTRVGYTF
TGTGCCAGCAGTTTAGGAGGGGGCCTATCGACTAGGGTTGGCTACACCTTC
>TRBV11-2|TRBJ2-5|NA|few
CASSPRFQETQYF
TGTGCCAGCAGCCCCCGTTTCCAAGAGACCCAGTACTTC
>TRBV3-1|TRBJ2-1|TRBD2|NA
CASSQGSGRSYINNEQFF
TGTGCCAGCAGCCAGGGTAGCGGGAGGTCGTACATTAACAATGAGCAGTTCTTC
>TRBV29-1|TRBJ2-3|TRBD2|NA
CSAGLAGLTSTDTQYF
TGCAGCGCCGGACTAGCGGGCCTTACTAGCACAGATACGCAGTATTTT
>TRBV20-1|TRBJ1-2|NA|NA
CSAMEGSYGYTF
TGCAGTGCTATGGAGGGATCTTATGGCTACACCTTC
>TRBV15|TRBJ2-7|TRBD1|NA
CATSSKTGTGASWSYEQYF
TGTGCCACCAGCAGTAAAACCGGGACAGGGGCCTCCTGGTCCTACGAGCAGTACTTC
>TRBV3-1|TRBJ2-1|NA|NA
CASSDRSAVSYNEQFF
TGTGCCAGCAGCGATAGGAGCGCCGTCTCCTACAATGAGCAGTTCTTC
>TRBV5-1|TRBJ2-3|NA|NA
CASSSLWGDTDTQYF
TGCGCCAGCAGCTCCCTTTGGGGGGACACAGATACGCAGTATTTT
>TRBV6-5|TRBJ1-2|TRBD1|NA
CASSRGVTGGLDGYTF
TGTGCCAGCAGTAGAGGGGTGACAGGGGGCCTAGATGGCTACACCTTC
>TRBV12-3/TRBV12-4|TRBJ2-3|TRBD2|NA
CASSLTSGKADTQYF
TGTGCCAGCAGTTTGACTAGCGGGAAGGCAGATACGCAGTATTTT
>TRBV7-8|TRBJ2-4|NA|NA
CASSTRVGAGLAKNIQYF
TGTGCCAGCAGCACCCGAGTGGGGGCGGGTCTAGCCAAAAACATTCAGTACTTC
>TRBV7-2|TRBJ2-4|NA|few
CASSLSRADIQYF
TGTGCCAGCAGCTTGAGCAGGGCGGACATTCAGTACTTC
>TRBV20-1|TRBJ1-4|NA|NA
CSAPDRFSEKLFF
TGCAGTGCTCCCGACAGGTTTTCCGAAAAACTGTTTTTT
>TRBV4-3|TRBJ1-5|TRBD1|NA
CASSQKGAYSNQPQHF
TGCGCCAGCAGCCAAAAGGGGGCCTATAGCAATCAGCCCCAGCATTTT
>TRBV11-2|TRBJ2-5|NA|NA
CASTLGSRGSQETQYF
TGTGCCAGCACCTTAGGGAGCCGGGGGAGCCAAGAGACCCAGTACTTC
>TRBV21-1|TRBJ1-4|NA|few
CASSKVQGTGEKLFF
TGTGCCAGCAGCAAGGTCCAGGGGACAGGGGAAAAACTGTTTTTT
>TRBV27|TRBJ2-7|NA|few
CASSPDPASAYEQYF
TGTGCCAGCAGCCCCGATCCCGCTAGCGCTTACGAGCAGTACTTC
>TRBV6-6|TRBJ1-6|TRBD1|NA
CASSNQQGSNSPLHF
TGTGCCAGCAGTAACCAACAGGGGAGTAATTCACCCCTCCACTTT
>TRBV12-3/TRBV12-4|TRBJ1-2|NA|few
CASSLEAAWNGYTF
TGTGCCAGCAGTTTAGAGGCAGCCTGGAATGGCTACACCTTC
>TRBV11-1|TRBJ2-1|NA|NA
CASSLRPVDNEQFF
TGTGCCAGCAGCTTACGGCCCGTCGACAATGAGCAGTTCTTC
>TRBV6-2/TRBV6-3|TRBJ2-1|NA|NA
CASSYGNLPEQFF
TGTGCCAGCAGTTATGGGAACCTACCTGAGCAGTTCTTC
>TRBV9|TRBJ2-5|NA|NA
CASSRIGGNRITYNEQYF
TGTGCCAGCAGTCGCATTGGCGGGAACAGGATTACCTACAATGAGCAGTACTTC
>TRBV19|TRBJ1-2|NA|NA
CASSDGDYGYTF
TGTGCCAGTAGTGACGGGGACTATGGCTACACCTTC
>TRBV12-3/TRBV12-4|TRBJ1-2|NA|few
CASSFHQSYGYTF
TGTGCCAGCAGTTTCCACCAATCCTATGGCTACACCTTC
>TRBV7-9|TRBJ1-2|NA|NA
CASSGRDGAYGYTF
TGTGCCAGCAGCGGCCGGGACGGGGCCTATGGCTACACCTTC
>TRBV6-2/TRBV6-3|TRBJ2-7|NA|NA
CASDDRRGDEQYF
TGTGCCAGTGACGACAGGCGGGGCGACGAGCAGTACTTC
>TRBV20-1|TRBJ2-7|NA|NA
CSARDGRCLGSYEQYF
TGCAGTGCTAGAGACGGCAGGTGTTTGGGTTCCTACGAGCAGTACTTC
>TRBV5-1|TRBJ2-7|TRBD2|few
CASSVTSLSSYNEQYF
TGCGCCAGCAGCGTGACTAGCCTAAGCTCCTACAATGAGCAGTACTTC
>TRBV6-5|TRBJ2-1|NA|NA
CASRYSDNYNEQFF
TGTGCCAGCAGGTACTCGGACAACTACAATGAGCAGTTCTTC
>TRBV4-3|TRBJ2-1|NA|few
CASSQDSGEQQFF
TGCGCCAGCAGCCAAGATTCCGGCGAACAGCAGTTCTTC
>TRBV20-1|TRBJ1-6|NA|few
CSAKLGGSSYNSPLHF
TGCAGTGCTAAGTTAGGAGGGAGCTCCTATAATTCACCCCTCCACTTT
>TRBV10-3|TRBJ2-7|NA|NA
CAISAGESSYNEQYF
TGTGCCATCAGTGCGGGGGAAAGCTCCTACAATGAGCAGTACTTC
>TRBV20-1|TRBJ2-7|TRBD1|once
CSAIRKGQGFSYEQYF
TGCAGTGCTATCAGAAAAGGACAGGGTTTCTCCTACGAGCAGTACTTC
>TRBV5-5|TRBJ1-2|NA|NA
CASSLAQGIAYGYTF
TGTGCCAGCAGCTTGGCCCAAGGGATTGCCTATGGCTACACCTTC
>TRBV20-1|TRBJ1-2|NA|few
CSARDLFAVYGYTF
TGCAGTGCTAGAGATCTCTTTGCGGTATATGGCTACACCTTC
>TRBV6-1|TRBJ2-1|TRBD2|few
CASSRTSGLSYNEQFF
TGTGCCAGCAGCCGGACTAGCGGGTTGTCCTACAATGAGCAGTTCTTC
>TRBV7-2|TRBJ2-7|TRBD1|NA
CASSLAGTAGYEQYF
TGTGCCAGCAGCTTAGCCGGGACAGCTGGCTACGAGCAGTACTTC
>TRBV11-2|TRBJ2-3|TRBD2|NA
CASRILAGVRTDTQYF
TGTGCCAGCAGAATCTTAGCGGGGGTACGCACAGATACGCAGTATTTT
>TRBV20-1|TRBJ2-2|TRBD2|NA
CSAIAGRDRLELFF
TGCAGTGCAATAGCGGGGAGAGACCGGCTTGAGCTGTTTTTT